The rows below give T cell receptor beta chains drawn from one sample of a study of blood T cell repertoires in COVID-19. Profiled with immunoSEQ multiplex PCR; TCRdb holds only in-frame clones, not every one. There are 200,000 to 250,000 clones in the sample; approximately 85% occur only once, and approximately 5% lies in the top ten. The specimen was peripheral blood. These receptors were obtained from a woman aged 70-85 years with COVID-19, enrolled during active disease. CDR3s include the opening cysteine and the closing phenylalanine or tryptophan.

TRBJ1-2 TRBV24-1 CAISARTGRRNYGYTF
TRBJ2-1 TRBV2 CASSADNEQFF
TRBJ2-2 TRBV4-3 CASSQDRGGRDPGELFF
TRBJ1-2 TRBV30 CAWSVTSYGYTF
TRBJ1-2 TRBV10-3 CAIRNLRVDYGYTF
TRBJ2-1 TRBV29-1 CSVPWGGLAGRNNEQFF
TRBJ1-2 TRBV18 CASSPSQGVPGYTF
TRBJ1-5 TRBV6-2/TRBV6-3 CASSRTGRDQPQHF
TRBJ1-5 TRBV28 CASSPDSSNQPQHF
TRBJ2-7 TRBV5-1 CASSLADSSYEQYF
TRBJ2-7 TRBV11-2 CASSPLLHSLEQYF
TRBJ1-2 TRBV7-2 CASSLVGQSENGYTF
TRBJ2-7 TRBV7-2 CASSPTSGGGAQYF
TRBJ1-5 TRBV19 CASSKKGAPNQPQHF
TRBJ2-5 TRBV18 CASSQGTPVRETQYF
TRBJ2-3 TRBV6-2/TRBV6-3 CASSYSSNYISLTDTQYF
TRBJ1-5 TRBV19 CASSILNSGTAISPQHF
TRBJ2-1 TRBV7-9 CASSLVYRGNEQFF
TRBJ1-2 TRBV18 CASSRKPADSPYGYTF
TRBJ2-1 TRBV7-3 CASSPGGGRGNEQFF
TRBJ2-5 TRBV28 CASASRDRLNF
TRBJ1-5 TRBV2 CASSGQRLSYSNQPQHF
TRBJ1-6 TRBV28 CASWMSGYNSPLHF
TRBJ2-1 TRBV19 CASRFGGASSYNEQFF
TRBJ2-7 TRBV7-2 CASSDRERMTAQYF
TRBJ2-2 TRBV3-1/TRBV3-2 CASSQARGRPGELFF
TRBJ1-4 TRBV18 CASSPPPGGEKLFF
TRBJ1-1 TRBV9 CASSPGQRNTEAFF
TRBJ2-7 TRBV28 CASSSPVRLAGKARSEQYF
TRBJ1-1 TRBV7-9 CASSYREKAEAFF
TRBJ2-2 TRBV7-2 CASSLSSGNTGELFF
TRBJ2-1 TRBV19 CASSSLASYNEQFF
TRBJ1-2 TRBV24-1 CATSDRRGEGYTF
TRBJ2-7 TRBV11-3 CASSQSAVRGDEQYF
TRBJ2-7 TRBV6-5 CASKGQGRYEQYF
TRBJ2-7 TRBV6-6 CASSQWGLQQTFYEQYF
TRBJ1-1 TRBV28 CASRSPQGRGAFF
TRBJ1-5 TRBV5-1 CASSSTGGDQPQHF
TRBJ2-3 TRBV5-1 CASSFGGADTQYF
TRBJ1-5 TRBV29-1 CSVGDYSNQPQHF